Listed below are T cell receptor beta chains from one sample, sequenced in a study of cytomegalovirus exposure and HLA in healthy donors. The method was immunoSEQ multiplex PCR; TCRdb's version includes in-frame clones alone and lacks a portion of them. The data contain a few hundred thousand clones, around 86% of them singletons. The sample taken for sequencing was PBMCs. These receptors were obtained from a woman younger than 30 in good health and CMV-seronegative. Both conserved end residues are part of each CDR3. A D gene is named only where the DNA matches it firmly. Not all rows give a size; the values are once, few, many and, for expanded clones, a class.

j_gene | v_gene | d_gene | abundance | len | CDR3aa | CDR3nt
TRBJ1-1 | TRBV19 | NA | NA | 13 | CASHGESNTEAFF | TGTGCCAGCCATGGAGAGTCGAACACTGAAGCTTTCTTT
TRBJ1-1 | TRBV7-3 | NA | NA | 12 | CASGGKDTEAFF | TGTGCCAGCGGCGGTAAGGACACTGAAGCTTTCTTT
TRBJ1-2 | TRBV19 | NA | NA | 13 | CASSRTTGDGYTF | TGTGCCAGTAGCAGGACCACGGGGGATGGCTACACCTTC
TRBJ2-7 | TRBV28 | NA | NA | 13 | CASTPPGRYEQYF | TGTGCCAGCACCCCCCCGGGGAGATACGAGCAGTACTTC
TRBJ2-7 | TRBV7-8 | TRBD2 | once | 15 | CASSTLAGPLYEQYF | TGTGCCAGCAGCACCCTAGCGGGACCCCTCTACGAGCAGTACTTC
TRBJ1-5 | TRBV4-2 | NA | few | 15 | CASSPDGESNQPQHF | TGTGCCAGCAGCCCGGATGGGGAGAGCAATCAGCCCCAGCATTTT
TRBJ1-2 | TRBV11-2 | TRBD1 | NA | 17 | CASSLDRPGQGDYGYTF | TGTGCCAGCAGCTTAGACCGGCCCGGACAGGGGGACTATGGCTACACCTTC
TRBJ2-5 | TRBV7-3 | NA | NA | 15 | CASRLAPTPQETQYF | TGTGCCAGCAGACTAGCTCCGACCCCACAAGAGACCCAGTACTTC
TRBJ2-3 | TRBV27 | NA | NA | 15 | CASRGGAGVTDTQYF | TGTGCCAGCAGGGGAGGCGCAGGAGTCACAGATACGCAGTATTTT
TRBJ2-2 | TRBV29-1 | NA | NA | 14 | CSVPQGSNTGELFF | TGCAGCGTGCCACAGGGATCGAACACCGGGGAGCTGTTTTTT